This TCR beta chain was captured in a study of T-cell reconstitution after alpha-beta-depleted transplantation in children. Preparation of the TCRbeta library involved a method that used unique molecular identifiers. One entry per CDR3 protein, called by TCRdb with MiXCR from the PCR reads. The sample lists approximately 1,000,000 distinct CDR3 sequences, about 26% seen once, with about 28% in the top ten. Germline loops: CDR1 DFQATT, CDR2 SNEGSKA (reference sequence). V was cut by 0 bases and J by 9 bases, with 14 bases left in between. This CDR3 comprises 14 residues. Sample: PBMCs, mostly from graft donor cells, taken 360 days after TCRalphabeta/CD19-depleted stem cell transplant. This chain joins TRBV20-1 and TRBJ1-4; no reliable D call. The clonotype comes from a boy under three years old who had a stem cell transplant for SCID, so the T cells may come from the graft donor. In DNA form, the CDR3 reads TGCAGTGCTAGAGATCCCCCCGGGCTAAAAAAACTGTTTTTT. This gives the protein CSARDPPGLKKLFF.